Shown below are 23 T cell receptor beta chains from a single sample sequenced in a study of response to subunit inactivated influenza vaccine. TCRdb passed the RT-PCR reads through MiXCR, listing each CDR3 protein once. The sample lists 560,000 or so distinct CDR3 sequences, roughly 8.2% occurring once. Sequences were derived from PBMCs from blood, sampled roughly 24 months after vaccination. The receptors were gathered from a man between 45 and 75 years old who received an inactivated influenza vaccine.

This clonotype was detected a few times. The CDR3 region is CSVGGTSLSYEQYF. CDR3 sequence (DNA): TGCAGCGTTGGGGGGACTAGTCTGTCCTACGAGCAGTACTTC. The rearrangement uses TRBV29-1 and TRBJ2-7, with 8 nucleotides matching TRBD2. V shed 4 bases and J 1 base; nucleotides not matched to a gene: 6. CDR1 and CDR2 from the germline V gene are SQVTM and ANQGSEA. The CDR3 contains 14 residues.

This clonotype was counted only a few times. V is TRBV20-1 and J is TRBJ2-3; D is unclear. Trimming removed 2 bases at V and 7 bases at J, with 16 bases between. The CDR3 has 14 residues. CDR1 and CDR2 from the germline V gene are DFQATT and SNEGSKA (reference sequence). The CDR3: CSARPLGPVNTQYF. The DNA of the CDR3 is TGCAGTGCTAGACCACTCGGGCCCGTCAATACGCAGTATTTT.

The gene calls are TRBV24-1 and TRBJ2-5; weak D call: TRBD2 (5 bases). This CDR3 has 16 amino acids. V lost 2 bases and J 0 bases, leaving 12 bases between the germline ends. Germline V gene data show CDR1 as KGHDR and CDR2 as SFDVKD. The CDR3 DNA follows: TGTGCCACCAGTGATTCGGCTAGCCGGTACCAAGAGACCCAGTACTTC. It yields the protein CATSDSASRYQETQYF.

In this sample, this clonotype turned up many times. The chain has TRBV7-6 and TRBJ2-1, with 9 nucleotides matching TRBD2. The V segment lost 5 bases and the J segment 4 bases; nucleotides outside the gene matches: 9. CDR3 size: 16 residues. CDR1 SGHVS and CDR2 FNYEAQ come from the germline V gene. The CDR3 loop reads CASSTPLAGMYNEQFF. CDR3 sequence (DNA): TGTGCCAGCAGCACCCCACTAGCGGGCATGTACAATGAGCAGTTCTTC.

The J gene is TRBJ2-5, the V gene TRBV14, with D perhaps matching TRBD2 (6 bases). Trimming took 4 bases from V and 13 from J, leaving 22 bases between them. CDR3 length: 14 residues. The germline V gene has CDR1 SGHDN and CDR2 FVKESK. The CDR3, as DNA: TGTGCCAGCAGCCTTACTAGCTCTCGGCTACCTCTGTACTTC. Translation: CASSLTSSRLPLYF.

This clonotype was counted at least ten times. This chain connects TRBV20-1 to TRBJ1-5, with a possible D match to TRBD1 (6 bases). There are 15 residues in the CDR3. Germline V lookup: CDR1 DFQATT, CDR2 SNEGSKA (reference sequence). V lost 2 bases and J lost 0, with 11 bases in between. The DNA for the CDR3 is TGCAGTGCTAGACCGACAGGAGATAGCAATCAGCCCCAGCATTTT. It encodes CSARPTGDSNQPQHF.

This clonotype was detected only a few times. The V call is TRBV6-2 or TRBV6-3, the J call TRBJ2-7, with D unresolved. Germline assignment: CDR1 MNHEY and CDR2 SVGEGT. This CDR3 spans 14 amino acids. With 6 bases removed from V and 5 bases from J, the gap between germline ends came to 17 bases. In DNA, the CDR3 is TGTGCCAGCAGACGCCTTGTACCCCTCGACGAGCAGTACTTC. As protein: CASRRLVPLDEQYF.

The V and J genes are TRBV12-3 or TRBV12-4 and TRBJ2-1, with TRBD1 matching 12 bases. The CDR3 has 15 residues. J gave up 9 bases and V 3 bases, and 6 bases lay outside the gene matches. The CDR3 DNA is TGTGCCAGCAGTTTCCACGGGACAGGGGGCGGTGAGCAGTTCTTC. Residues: CASSFHGTGGGEQFF.

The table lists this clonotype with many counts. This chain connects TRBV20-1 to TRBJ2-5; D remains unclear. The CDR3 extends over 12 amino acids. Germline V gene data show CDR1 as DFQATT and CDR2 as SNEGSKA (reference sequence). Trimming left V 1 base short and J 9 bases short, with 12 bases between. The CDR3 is CSARGFRLAQYF. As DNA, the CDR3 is TGCAGTGCTAGAGGCTTTCGACTGGCCCAGTACTTC.

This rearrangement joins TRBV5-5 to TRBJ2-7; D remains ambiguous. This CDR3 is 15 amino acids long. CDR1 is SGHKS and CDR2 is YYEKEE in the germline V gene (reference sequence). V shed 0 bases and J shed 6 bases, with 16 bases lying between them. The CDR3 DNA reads TGTGCCAGCAGCTTGGGATCGCGGCCGATTGCCGAGCAGTACTTC. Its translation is CASSLGSRPIAEQYF.

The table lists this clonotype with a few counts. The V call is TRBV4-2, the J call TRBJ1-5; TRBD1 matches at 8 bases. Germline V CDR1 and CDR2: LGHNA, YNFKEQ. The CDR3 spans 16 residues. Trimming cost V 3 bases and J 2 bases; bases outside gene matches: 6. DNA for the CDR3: TGTGCCAGCAGCCACCCAGGGGGCCCCGGCAATCAGCCCCAGCATTTT. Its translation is CASSHPGGPGNQPQHF.

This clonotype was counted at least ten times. The CDR3 DNA follows: TGCGCCAGCAGCTTGGGTGGACAGGGGTACGAGCAGTACTTC. Protein product: CASSLGGQGYEQYF. This chain links TRBV5-1 with TRBJ2-7, with 9 bases fitting TRBD1. Germline V gives CDR1 SGHRS, CDR2 YFSETQ. J gave up 4 bases and V 0 bases, and 2 bases lay outside the gene matches. The CDR3 contains 14 residues.

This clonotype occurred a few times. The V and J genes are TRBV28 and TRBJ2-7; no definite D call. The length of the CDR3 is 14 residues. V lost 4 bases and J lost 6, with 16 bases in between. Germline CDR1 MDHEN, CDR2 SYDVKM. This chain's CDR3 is CASSSIGPLTEQYF. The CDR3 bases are TGTGCCAGCAGTTCCATTGGACCTCTAACCGAGCAGTACTTC.

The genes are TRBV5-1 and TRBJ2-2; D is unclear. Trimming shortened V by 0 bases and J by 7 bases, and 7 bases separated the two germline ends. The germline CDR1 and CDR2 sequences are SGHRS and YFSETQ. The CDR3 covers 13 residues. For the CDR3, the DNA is TGCGCCAGCAGCTTGGACTGGGGCGGGGAGCTGTTTTTT. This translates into CASSLDWGGELFF.

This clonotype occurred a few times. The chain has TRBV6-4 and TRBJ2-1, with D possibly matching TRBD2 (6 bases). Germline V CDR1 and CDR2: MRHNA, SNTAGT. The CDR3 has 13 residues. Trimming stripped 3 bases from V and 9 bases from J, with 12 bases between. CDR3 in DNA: TGTGCCAGCAGTGAGACAGCCGGGGGTGAGCAGTTCTTC. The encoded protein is CASSETAGGEQFF.

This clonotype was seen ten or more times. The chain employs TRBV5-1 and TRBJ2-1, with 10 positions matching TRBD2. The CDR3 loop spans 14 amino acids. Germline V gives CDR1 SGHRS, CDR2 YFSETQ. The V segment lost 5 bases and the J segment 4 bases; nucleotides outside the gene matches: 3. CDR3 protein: CASREREGYNEQFF. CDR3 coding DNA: TGCGCCAGCAGGGAGCGGGAGGGGTACAATGAGCAGTTCTTC.

The CDR3 bases are TGTGCCAGCTCTATACGGGGGCCCGATGAAAAACTGTTTTTT. It translates to CASSIRGPDEKLFF. The chain is built from TRBV7-2 and TRBJ1-4, with D perhaps TRBD1 (6 bases). Trimming took off 8 bases at V and 6 bases at J, with 16 bases between the two ends. The V gene's germline CDR1 is SGHTA and CDR2 FQGNSA. CDR3 length: 14 residues.

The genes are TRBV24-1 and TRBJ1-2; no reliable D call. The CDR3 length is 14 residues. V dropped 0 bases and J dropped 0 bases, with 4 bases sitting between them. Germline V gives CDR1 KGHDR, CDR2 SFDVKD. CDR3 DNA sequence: TGTGCCACCAGTGATTTGTCAACTAACTATGGCTACACCTTC. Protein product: CATSDLSTNYGYTF.

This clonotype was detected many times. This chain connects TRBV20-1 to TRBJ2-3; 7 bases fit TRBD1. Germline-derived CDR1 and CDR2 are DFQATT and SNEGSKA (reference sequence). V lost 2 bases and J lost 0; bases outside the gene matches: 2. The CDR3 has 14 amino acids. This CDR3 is CSARKGASTDTQYF. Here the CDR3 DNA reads TGCAGTGCTAGAAAGGGGGCGAGCACAGATACGCAGTATTTT.

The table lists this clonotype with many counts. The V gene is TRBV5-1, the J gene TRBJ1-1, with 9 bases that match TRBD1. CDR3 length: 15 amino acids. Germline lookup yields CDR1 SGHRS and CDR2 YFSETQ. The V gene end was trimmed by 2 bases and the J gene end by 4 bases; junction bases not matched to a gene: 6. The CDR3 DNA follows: TGCGCCAGCAGCTTACCGGGACAGGGCTCCACTGAAGCTTTCTTT. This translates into CASSLPGQGSTEAFF.

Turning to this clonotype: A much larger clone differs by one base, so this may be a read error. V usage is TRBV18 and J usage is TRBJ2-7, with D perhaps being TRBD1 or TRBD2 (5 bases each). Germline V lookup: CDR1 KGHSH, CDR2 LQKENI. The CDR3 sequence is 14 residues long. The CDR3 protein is CASSIGDGSYGQYF. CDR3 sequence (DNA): TGTGCCAGCTCAATCGGGGACGGATCCTACGGGCAGTACTTC. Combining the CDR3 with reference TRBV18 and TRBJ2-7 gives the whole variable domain NAGVMQNPRHLVRRRGQEARLRCSPMKGHSHVYWYRQLPEEGLKFMVYLQKENIIDESGMPKERFSAEFPKEGPSILRIQQVVRGDSAAYFCASSIGDGSYGQYFGPGTRLTVT.

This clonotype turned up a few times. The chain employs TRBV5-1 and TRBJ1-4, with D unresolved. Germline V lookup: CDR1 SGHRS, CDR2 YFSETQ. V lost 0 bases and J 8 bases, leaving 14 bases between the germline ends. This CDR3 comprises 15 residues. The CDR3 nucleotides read TGCGCCAGCAGCTTGGAAGGCTATACGGCCGAAAAACTGTTTTTT. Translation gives CASSLEGYTAEKLFF.

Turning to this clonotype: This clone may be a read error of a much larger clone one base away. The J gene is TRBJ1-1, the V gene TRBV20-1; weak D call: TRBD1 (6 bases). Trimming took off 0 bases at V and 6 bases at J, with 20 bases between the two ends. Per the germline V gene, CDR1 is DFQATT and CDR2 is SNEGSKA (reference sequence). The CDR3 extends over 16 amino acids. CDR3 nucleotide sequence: TGCAGTGCTAGAGATAGCAGGGGCGTAGGTAGCTCTGAAGCTTTCTTT. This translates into CSARDSRGVGSSEAFF.